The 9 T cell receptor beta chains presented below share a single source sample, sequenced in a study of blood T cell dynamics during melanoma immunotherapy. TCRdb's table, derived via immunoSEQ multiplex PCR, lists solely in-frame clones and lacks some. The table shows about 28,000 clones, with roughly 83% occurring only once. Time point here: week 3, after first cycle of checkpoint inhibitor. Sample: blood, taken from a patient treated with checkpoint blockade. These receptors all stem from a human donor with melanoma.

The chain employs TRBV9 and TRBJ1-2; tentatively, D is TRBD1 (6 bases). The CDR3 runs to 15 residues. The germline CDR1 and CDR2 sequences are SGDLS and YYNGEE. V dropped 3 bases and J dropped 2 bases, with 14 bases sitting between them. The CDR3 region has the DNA TGTGCCAGCAGCGATTCCGGGACACCGAACTATGGCTACACCTTC. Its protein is CASSDSGTPNYGYTF. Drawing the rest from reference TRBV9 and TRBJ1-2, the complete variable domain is DSGVTQTPKHLITATGQRVTLRCSPRSGDLSVYWYQQSLDQGLQFLIQYYNGEERAKGNILERFSAQQFPDLHSELNLSSLELGDSALYFCASSDSGTPNYGYTFGSGTRLTVV.

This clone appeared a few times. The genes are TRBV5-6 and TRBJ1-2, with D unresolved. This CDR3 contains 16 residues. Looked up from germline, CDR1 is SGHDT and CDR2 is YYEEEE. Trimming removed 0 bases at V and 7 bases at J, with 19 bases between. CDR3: CASSLVGGTLGGGYTF. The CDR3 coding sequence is TGTGCCAGCAGCTTGGTTGGCGGAACCCTAGGAGGTGGCTACACCTTC.

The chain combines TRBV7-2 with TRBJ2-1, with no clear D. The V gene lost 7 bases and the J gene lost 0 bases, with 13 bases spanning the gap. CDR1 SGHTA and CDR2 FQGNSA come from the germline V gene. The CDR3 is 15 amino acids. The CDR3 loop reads CASIYGPSSYNEQFF. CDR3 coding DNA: TGTGCCAGCATTTACGGGCCTAGCTCCTACAATGAGCAGTTCTTC. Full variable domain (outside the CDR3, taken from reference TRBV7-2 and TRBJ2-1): GAGVSQSPSNKVTEKGKDVELRCDPISGHTALYWYRQSLGQGLEFLIYFQGNSAPDKSGLPSDRFSAERTGGSVSTLTIQRTQQEDSAVYLCASIYGPSSYNEQFFGPGTRLTVL.

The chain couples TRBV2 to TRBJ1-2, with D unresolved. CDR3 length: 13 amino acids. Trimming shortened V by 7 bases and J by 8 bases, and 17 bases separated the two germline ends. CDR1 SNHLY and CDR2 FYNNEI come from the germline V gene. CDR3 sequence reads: CASTPRSTDGYTF. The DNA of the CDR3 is TGTGCCAGCACCCCCCGAAGTACAGACGGCTACACCTTC.

In nucleotides, the CDR3 is TGTGCCAGCAGTCCGATCGGCCCCGGCAACAACGTCCTGACTTTC. It encodes CASSPIGPGNNVLTF. The gene calls are TRBV27 and TRBJ2-6; D unclear. The CDR3 is 15 residues long. Trimming removed 5 bases from V and 9 bases from J, with 17 bases in between. Germline assignment: CDR1 MNHEY and CDR2 SMNVEV (reference sequence). The full variable domain, in which reference TRBV27 and TRBJ2-6 provide the parts outside the CDR3, is EAQVTQNPRYLITVTGKKLTVTCSQNMNHEYMSWYRQDPGLGLRQIYYSMNVEVTDKGDVPEGYKVSRKEKRNFPLILESPSPNQTSLYFCASSPIGPGNNVLTFGAGSRLTVL.

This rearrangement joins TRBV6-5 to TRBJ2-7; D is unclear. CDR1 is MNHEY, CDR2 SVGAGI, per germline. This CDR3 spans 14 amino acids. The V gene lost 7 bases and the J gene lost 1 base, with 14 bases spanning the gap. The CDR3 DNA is TGTGCCAGCAAACCTGCTGTAGCTTCCTACGAGCAGTACTTC. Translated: CASKPAVASYEQYF.

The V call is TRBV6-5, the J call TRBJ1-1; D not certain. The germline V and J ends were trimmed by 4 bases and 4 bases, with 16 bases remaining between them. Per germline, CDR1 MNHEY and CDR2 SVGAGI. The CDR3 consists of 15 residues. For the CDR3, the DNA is TGTGCCAGCAGTTCCCGCCCGGATCGGGGCACTGAAGCTTTCTTT. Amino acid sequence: CASSSRPDRGTEAFF.

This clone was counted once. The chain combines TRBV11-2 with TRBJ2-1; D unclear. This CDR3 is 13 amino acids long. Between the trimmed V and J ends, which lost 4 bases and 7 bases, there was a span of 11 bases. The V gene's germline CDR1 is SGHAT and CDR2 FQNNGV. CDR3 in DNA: TGTGCCAGCAGCTCGAAGGATGGGAATGAGCAGTTCTTC. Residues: CASSSKDGNEQFF.

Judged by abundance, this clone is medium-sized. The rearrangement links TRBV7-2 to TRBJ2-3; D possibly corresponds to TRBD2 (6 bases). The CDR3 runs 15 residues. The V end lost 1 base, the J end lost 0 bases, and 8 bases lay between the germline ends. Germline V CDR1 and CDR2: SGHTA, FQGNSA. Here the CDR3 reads CASSLGGVSTDTQYF. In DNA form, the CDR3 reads TGTGCCAGCAGCTTAGGCGGGGTGAGCACAGATACGCAGTATTTT. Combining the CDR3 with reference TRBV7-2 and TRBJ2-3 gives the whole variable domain GAGVSQSPSNKVTEKGKDVELRCDPISGHTALYWYRQSLGQGLEFLIYFQGNSAPDKSGLPSDRFSAERTGGSVSTLTIQRTQQEDSAVYLCASSLGGVSTDTQYFGPGTRLTVL.